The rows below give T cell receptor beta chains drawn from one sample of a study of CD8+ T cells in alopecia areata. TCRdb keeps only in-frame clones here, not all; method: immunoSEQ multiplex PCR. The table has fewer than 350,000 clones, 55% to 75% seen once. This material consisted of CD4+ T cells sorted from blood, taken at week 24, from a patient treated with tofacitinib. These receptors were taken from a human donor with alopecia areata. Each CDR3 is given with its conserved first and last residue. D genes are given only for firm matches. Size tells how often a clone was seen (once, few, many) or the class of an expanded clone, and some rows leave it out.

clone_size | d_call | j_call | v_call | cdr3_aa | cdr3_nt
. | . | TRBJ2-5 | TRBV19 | CASSKSQGRETQYF | TGTGCCAGTAGTAAAAGTCAGGGGCGAGAGACCCAGTACTTC
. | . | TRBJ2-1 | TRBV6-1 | CACTFFGTPYNEQFF | TGTGCCTGCACCTTTTTCGGGACACCATACAATGAGCAGTTCTTC
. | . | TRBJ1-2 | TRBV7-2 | CASSLSPSVSNYGYTF | TGTGCCAGCAGCCTTTCCCCCAGTGTATCCAACTATGGCTACACCTTC
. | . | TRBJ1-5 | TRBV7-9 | CASSFYDQPQHF | TGTGCCAGCAGCTTTTACGATCAGCCCCAGCATTTT
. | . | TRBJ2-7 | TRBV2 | CASSYLQTDPFNEQYF | TGTGCCAGCAGTTATCTGCAGACAGATCCCTTCAACGAGCAGTACTTC
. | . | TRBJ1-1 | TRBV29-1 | CSVAGVNTEAFF | TGCAGCGTTGCAGGGGTGAACACTGAAGCTTTCTTT
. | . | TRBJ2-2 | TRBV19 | CASSIGSGELFF | TGTGCCAGTAGTATTGGTTCCGGGGAGCTGTTTTTT
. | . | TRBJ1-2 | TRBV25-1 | CASSGGFSWGGYTF | TGTGCCAGCAGTGGAGGGTTTAGCTGGGGAGGCTACACCTTC
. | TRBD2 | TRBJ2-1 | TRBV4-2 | CASSQDPAGGRNEQFF | TGTGCCAGCAGCCAAGACCCGGCGGGGGGGCGAAATGAGCAGTTCTTC
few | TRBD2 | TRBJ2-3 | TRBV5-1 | CASRPGTSGGAPPPF | TGCGCCAGCAGGCCCGGGACTAGCGGGGGGGCTCCCCCTCCGTTC
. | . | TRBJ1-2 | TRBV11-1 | CASSLTRRGDYGYTF | TGTGCCAGCAGCTTAACGAGAAGGGGGGACTATGGCTACACCTTC
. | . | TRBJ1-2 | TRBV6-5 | CASSYSRSTSHGYTF | TGTGCCAGCAGTTACTCGCGATCGACAAGCCATGGCTACACCTTC
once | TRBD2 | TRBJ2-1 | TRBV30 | CAWSPGGGLSYNEQFF | TGTGCCTGGAGCCCTGGGGGGGGGTTGTCCTACAATGAGCAGTTCTTC
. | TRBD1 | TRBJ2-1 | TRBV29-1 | CSVERTGSSYNEQFF | TGCAGCGTTGAGAGGACAGGGAGCTCCTACAATGAGCAGTTCTTC
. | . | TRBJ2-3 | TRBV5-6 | CASSFIPDTQYF | TGTGCCAGCAGCTTTATCCCAGATACGCAGTATTTT
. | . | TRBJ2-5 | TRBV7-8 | CASSPVGGGQETQYF | TGTGCCAGCAGCCCAGTGGGGGGTGGGCAAGAGACCCAGTACTTC
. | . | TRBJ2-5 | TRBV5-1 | CASSRGLTETQYF | TGCGCCAGCAGCCGGGGACTCACAGAGACCCAGTACTTC
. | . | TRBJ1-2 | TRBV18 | CASSPRPTRSYVYGYTF | TGTGCCAGCTCACCAAGGCCGACTCGGAGCTACGTGTATGGCTACACCTTC
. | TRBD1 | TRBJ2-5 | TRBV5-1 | CASSLFGTGDQETQYF | TGCGCCAGCAGCTTATTCGGGACAGGGGACCAAGAGACCCAGTACTTC
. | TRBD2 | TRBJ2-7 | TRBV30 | CAWAPRLAGSYEQYF | TGTGCCTGGGCTCCCCGACTAGCGGGATCCTACGAGCAGTACTTC
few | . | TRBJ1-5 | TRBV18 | CASSLENSNQPQHF | TGTGCCAGCTCATTGGAAAATAGCAATCAGCCCCAGCATTTT
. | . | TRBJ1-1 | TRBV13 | CASTDPTGLLEAFF | TGTGCCAGCACGGACCCTACAGGGTTGCTTGAAGCTTTCTTT
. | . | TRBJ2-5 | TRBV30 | CAWSEWTRQETQYF | TGTGCCTGGAGTGAATGGACCAGACAAGAGACCCAGTACTTC
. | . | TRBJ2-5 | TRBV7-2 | CASSLMGQNQETQYF | TGTGCCAGCAGCTTAATGGGGCAAAACCAAGAGACCCAGTACTTC
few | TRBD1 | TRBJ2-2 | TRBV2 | CASSETQDRRIFANTGELFF | TGTGCCAGCAGTGAAACACAGGACAGGCGAATCTTCGCGAACACCGGGGAGCTGTTTTTT
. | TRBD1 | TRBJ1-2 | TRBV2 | CASTTGGQGRSGGYTF | TGTGCCAGCACCACAGGAGGACAGGGCCGGAGTGGCGGCTACACCTTC
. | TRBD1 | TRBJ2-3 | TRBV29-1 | CSVDGTGRSGDTQYF | TGCAGCGTTGATGGGACAGGGCGATCAGGAGATACGCAGTATTTT
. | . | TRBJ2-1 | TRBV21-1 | CASSKERASYNEQFF | TGTGCCAGCAGCAAAGAAAGGGCTTCTTACAATGAGCAGTTCTTC
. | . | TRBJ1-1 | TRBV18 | CASSPNGNTEAFF | TGTGCCAGCTCACCGAACGGAAACACTGAAGCTTTCTTT
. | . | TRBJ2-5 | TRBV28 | CASSLEQQETQYF | TGTGCCAGCAGTTTGGAACAGCAAGAGACCCAGTACTTC
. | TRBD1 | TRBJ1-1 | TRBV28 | CASTPTRGTDNEAFF | TGTGCCAGCACCCCCACGCGAGGGACAGACAATGAAGCTTTCTTT
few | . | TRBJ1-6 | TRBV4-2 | CASSGAGGNSPLHF | TGTGCCAGCAGTGGAGCGGGGGGGAATTCACCCCTCCACTTT
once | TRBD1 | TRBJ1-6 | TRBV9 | CASSTQQGAYNSPLHF | TGTGCCAGCAGCACCCAACAGGGGGCTTATAATTCACCCCTCCACTTT
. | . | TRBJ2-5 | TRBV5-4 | CASSGRGGLFETQYF | TGTGCCAGCAGCGGGAGGGGGGGCCTTTTCGAGACCCAGTACTTC
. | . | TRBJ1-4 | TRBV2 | CASSRGVEEKLFF | TGTGCCAGCAGTCGAGGGGTTGAGGAAAAACTGTTTTTT
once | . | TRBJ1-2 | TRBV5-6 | CASSSGTNDGYTF | TGTGCCAGCAGCTCCGGGACAAACGATGGCTACACCTTC
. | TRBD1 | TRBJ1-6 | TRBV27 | CASSWGQGRNSPLHF | TGTGCCAGCAGTTGGGGACAGGGACGCAATTCACCCCTCCACTTT
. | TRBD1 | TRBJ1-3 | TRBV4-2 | CASSQGQGAGNTIYF | TGTGCCAGCAGCCAAGGACAGGGCGCTGGAAACACCATATATTTT
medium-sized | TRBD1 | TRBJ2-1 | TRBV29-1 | CSAADRGHEQFF | TGCAGCGCCGCAGACAGGGGGCATGAGCAGTTCTTC
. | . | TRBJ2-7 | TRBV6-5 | CASSYRGTGYYEQYF | TGTGCCAGCAGTTACCGCGGGACGGGGTACTACGAGCAGTACTTC
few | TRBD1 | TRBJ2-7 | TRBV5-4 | CASSIGQGAYEQYF | TGTGCCAGCAGCATCGGACAGGGGGCCTACGAGCAGTACTTC
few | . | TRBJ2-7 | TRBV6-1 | CASSEADSSYEQYF | TGTGCCAGCAGTGAAGCCGACAGCTCCTACGAGCAGTACTTC
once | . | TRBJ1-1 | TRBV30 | CAWSDGQGNTEAFF | TGTGCCTGGAGTGACGGGCAGGGCAACACTGAAGCTTTCTTT